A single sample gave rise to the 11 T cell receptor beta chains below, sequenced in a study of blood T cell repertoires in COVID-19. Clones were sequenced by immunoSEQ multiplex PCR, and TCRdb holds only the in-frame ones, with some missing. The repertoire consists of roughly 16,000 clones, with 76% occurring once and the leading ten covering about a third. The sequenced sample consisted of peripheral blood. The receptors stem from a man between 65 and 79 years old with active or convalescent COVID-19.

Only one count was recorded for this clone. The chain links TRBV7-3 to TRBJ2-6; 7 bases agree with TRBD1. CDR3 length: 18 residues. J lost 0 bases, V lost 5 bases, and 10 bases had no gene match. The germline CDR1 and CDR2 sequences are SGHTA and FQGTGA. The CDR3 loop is CASSPAPGQHSGANVLTF. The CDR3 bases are TGTGCCAGCAGCCCAGCACCGGGACAGCACTCTGGGGCCAACGTCCTGACTTTC. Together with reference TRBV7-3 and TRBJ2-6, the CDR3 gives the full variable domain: GAGVSQTPSNKVTEKGKYVELRCDPISGHTALYWYRQSLGQGPEFLIYFQGTGAADDSGLPNDRFFAVRPEGSVSTLKIQRTERGDSAVYLCASSPAPGQHSGANVLTFGAGSRLTVL.

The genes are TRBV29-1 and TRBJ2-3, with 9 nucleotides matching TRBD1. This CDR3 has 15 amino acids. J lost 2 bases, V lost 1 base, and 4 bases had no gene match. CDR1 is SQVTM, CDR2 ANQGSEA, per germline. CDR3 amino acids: CSVEGGQGITDTQYF. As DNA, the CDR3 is TGCAGCGTTGAAGGAGGACAGGGGATCACAGATACGCAGTATTTT.

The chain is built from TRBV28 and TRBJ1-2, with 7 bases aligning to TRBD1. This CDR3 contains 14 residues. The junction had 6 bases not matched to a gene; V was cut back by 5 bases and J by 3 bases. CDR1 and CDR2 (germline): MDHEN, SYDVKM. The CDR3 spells CASSVPGQHYGYTF. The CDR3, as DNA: TGTGCCAGCAGTGTACCGGGACAGCACTATGGCTACACCTTC.

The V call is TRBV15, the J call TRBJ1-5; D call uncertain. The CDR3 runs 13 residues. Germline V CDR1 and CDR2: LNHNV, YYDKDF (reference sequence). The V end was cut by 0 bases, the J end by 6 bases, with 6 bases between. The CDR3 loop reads CATSRDQVQPQHF. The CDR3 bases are TGTGCCACCAGCAGAGATCAGGTTCAGCCCCAGCATTTT.

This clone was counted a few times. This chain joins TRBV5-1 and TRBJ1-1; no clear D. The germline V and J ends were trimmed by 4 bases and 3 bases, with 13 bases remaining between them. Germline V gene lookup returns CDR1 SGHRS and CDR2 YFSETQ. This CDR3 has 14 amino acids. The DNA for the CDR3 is TGCGCCAGCAGCATTGTACCCGGGGACACTGAAGCTTTCTTT. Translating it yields CASSIVPGDTEAFF.

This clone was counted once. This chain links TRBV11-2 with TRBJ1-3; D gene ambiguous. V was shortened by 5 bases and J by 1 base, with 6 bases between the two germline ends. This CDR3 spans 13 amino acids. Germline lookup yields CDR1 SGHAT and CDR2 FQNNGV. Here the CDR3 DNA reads TGTGCCAGCAGCATCCTTTCTGGAAACACCATATATTTT. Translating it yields CASSILSGNTIYF.

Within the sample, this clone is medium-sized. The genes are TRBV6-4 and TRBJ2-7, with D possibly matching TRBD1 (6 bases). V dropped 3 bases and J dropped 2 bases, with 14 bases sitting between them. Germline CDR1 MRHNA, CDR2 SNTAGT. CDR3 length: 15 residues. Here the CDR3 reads CASSERGGEAYEQYF. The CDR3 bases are TGTGCCAGCAGTGAACGAGGGGGAGAGGCCTACGAGCAGTACTTC.

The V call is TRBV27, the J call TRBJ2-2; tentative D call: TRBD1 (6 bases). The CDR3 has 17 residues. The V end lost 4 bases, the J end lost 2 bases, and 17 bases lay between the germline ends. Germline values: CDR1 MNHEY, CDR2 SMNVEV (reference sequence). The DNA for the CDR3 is TGTGCCAGCAGTTCCTCCCCACGGACAGCAAACACCGGGGAGCTGTTTTTT. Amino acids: CASSSSPRTANTGELFF.

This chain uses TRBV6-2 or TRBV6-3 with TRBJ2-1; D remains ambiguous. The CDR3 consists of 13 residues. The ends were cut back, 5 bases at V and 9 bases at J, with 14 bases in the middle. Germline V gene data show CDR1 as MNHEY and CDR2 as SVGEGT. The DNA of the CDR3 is TGTGCCAGCAGTCCCGCACTCAGAGGTGAGCAGTTCTTC. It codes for CASSPALRGEQFF.

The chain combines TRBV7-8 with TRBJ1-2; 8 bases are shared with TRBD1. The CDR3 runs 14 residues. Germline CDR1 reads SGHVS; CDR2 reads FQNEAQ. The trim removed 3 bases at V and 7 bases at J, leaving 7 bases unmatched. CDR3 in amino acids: CASSFGQGLSGYTF. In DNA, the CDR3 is TGTGCCAGCAGCTTCGGACAGGGTTTAAGTGGCTACACCTTC.

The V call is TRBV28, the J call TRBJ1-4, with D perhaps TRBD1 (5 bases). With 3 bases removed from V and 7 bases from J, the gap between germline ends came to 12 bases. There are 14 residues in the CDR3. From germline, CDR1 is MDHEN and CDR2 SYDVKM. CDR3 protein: CASSFGGGSEKLFF. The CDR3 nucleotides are TGTGCCAGCAGTTTTGGGGGGGGGAGTGAAAAACTGTTTTTT.